This T cell receptor (beta chain) stems from a study of shared clonotypes between healthy human individuals. Study-level background: Every donor yielded three CD4 naive, three CD4 memory, two CD8 naive and one CD8 memory plate.

V was shortened by 2 bases and J by 8 bases, with 12 bases between the two germline ends. CDR3 length: 14 residues. Germline V gene sequence: CDR1 MNHEY, CDR2 SVGAGI. Assay execution proceeded at the deep level. Repertoires were generated with immunoSEQ multiplex PCR, while TCRdb's copy carries only in-frame clones and drops some. The table shows about 2.5 million clones, with 92% occurring only once. This receptor was identified in a man aged 18 to 30 in good health. Some clones in this sample may be carry-over from other donors' samples. The chain employs TRBV6-5 and TRBJ1-4, with D possibly TRBD1 on 6 matching bases. Sequenced: naive CD4+ T cells from PBMCs. Stated subset: CD45RA+ positively selected. CDR3 protein: CASSYLQGKEKLFF. The CDR3 DNA reads as TGTGCCAGCAGTTACCTACAGGGTAAAGAAAAACTGTTTTTT.